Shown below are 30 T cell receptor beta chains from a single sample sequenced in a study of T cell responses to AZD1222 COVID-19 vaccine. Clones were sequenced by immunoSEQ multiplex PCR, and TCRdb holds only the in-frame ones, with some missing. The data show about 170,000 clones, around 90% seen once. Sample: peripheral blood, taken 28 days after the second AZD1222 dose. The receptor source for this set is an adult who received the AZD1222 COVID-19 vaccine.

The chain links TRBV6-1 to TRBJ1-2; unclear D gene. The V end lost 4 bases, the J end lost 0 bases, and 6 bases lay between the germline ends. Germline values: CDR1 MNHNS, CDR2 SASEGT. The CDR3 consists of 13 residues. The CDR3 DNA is TGTGCCAGCAGTGTAGCTGCTAACTATGGCTACACCTTC. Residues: CASSVAANYGYTF.

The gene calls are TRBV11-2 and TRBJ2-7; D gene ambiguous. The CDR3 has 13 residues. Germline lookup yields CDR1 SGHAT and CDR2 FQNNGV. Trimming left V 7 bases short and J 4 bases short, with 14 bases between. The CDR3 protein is CASTIRSRYEQYF. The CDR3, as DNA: TGTGCCAGCACCATCAGGAGCCGGTACGAGCAGTACTTC. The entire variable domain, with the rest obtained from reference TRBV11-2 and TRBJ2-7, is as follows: EAGVAQSPRYKIIEKRQSVAFWCNPISGHATLYWYQQILGQGPKLLIQFQNNGVVDDSQLPKDRFSAERLKGVDSTLKIQPAKLEDSAVYLCASTIRSRYEQYFGPGTRLTVT.

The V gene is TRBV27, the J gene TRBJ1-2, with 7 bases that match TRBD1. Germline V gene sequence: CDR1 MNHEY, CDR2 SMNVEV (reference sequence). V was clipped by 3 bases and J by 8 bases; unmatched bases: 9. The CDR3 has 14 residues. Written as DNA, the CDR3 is TGTGCCAGCAGTTTCTCTGACAGGGCGGGAGGCTACACCTTC. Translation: CASSFSDRAGGYTF.

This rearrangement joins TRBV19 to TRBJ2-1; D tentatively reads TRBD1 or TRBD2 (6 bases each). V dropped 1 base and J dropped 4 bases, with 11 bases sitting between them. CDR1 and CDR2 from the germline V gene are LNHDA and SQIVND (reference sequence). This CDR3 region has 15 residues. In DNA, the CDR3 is TGTGCCAGTAGTATAGGGGGGGCCGAGTACAATGAGCAGTTCTTC. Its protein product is CASSIGGAEYNEQFF.

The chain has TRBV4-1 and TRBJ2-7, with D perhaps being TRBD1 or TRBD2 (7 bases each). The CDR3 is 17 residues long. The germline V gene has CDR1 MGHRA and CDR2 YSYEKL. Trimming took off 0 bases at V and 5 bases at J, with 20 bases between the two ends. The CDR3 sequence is CASSQDPLGRGRDEQYF. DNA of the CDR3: TGCGCCAGCAGCCAAGATCCTCTGGGGAGGGGGCGCGACGAGCAGTACTTC.

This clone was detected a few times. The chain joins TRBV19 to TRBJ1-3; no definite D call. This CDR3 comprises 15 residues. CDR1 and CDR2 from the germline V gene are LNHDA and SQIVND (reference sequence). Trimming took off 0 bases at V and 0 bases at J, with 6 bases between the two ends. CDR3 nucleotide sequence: TGTGCCAGTAGTATAGAAATGAGCTCTGGAAACACCATATATTTT. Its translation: CASSIEMSSGNTIYF.

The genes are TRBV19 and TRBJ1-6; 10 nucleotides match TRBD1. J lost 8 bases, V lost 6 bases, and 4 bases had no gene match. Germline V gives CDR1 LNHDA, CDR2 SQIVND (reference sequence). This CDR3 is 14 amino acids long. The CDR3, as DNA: TGTGCCAGTAGGTCCGGGACAGGGGATTCACCCCTCCACTTT. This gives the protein CASRSGTGDSPLHF.

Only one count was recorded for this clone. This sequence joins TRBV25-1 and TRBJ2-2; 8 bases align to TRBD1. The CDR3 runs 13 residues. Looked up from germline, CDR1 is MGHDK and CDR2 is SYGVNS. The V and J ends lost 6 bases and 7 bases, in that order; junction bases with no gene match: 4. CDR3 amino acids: CASRQGVDGELFF. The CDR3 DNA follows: TGTGCCAGCAGACAGGGGGTTGACGGGGAGCTGTTTTTT.

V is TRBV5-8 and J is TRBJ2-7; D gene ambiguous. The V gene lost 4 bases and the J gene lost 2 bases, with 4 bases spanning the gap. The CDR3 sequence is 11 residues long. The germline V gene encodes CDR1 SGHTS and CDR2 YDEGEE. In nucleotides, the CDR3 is TGTGCCAGCAGCCGCGCCTACGAGCAGTACTTC. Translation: CASSRAYEQYF. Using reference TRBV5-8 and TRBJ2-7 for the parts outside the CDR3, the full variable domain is EAGVTQSPTHLIKTRGQQATLRCSPISGHTSVYWYQQALGLGLQFLLWYDEGEERNRGNFPPRFSGRQFPNYSSELNVNALELEDSALYLCASSRAYEQYFGPGTRLTVT.

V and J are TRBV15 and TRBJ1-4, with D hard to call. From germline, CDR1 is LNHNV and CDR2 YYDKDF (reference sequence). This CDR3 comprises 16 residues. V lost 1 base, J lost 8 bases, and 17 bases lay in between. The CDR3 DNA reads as TGTGCCACCAGCAGAGGACTTGGGGAAACCTACGAAAAACTGTTTTTT. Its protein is CATSRGLGETYEKLFF.

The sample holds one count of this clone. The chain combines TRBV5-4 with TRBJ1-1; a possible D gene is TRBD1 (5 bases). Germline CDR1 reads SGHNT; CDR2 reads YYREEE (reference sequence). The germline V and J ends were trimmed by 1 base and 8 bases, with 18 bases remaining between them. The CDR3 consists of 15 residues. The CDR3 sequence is CASSLIGRANPEAFF. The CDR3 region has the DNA TGTGCCAGCAGCTTGATTGGCAGGGCTAACCCCGAAGCTTTCTTT.

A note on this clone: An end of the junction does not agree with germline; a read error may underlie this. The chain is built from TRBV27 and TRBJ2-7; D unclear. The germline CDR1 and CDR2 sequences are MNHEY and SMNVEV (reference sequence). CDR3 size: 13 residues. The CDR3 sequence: CASSLSLPYEQYF. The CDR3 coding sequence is TGTGCCAGCAGTCTATCGTTACCCTACGAGCAGTACTTC.

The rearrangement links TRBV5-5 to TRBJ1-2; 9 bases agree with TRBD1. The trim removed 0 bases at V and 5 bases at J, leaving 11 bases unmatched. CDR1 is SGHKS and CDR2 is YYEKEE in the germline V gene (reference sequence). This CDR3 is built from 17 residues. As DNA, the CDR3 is TGTGCCAGCAGCTTGGCCATCGGACAGGGGTTGCGATATGGCTACACCTTC. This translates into CASSLAIGQGLRYGYTF.

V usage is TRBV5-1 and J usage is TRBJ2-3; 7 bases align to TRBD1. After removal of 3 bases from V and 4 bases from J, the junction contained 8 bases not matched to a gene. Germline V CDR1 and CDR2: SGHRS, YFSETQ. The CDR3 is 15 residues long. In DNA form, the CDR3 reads TGCGCCAGCAGCTCCCGGGACAGTCGGGCAGATACGCAGTATTTT. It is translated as CASSSRDSRADTQYF.

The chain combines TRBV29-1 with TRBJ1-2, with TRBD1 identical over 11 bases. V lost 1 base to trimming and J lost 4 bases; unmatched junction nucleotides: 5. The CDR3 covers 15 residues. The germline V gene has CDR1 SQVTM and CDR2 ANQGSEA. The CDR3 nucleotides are TGCAGCGTTGAAGTCCCCGGGACAGGGGGCTATGGCTACACCTTC. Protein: CSVEVPGTGGYGYTF.

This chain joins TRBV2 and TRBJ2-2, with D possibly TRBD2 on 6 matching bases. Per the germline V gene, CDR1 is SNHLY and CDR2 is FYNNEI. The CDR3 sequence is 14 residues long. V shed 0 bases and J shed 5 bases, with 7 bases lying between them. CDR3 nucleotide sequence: TGTGCCAGCAGTGAAGCCGGGAGAACCGGGGAGCTGTTTTTT. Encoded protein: CASSEAGRTGELFF.

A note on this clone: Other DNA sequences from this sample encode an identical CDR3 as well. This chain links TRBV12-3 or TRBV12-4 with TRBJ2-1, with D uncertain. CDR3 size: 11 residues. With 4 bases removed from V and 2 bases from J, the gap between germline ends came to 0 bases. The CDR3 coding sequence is TGTGCCAGCAGTTCCTACAATGAGCAGTTCTTC. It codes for CASSSYNEQFF.

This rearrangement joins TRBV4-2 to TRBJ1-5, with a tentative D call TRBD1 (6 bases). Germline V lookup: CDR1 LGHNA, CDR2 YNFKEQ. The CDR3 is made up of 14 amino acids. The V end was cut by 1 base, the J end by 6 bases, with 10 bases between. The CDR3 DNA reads TGTGCCAGCAGCCAAGCCGGGGGCGGTCAGCCCCAGCATTTT. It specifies CASSQAGGGQPQHF.

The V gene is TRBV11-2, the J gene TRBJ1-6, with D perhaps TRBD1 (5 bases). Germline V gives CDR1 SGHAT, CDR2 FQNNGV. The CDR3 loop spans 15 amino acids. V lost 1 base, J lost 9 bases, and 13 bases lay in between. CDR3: CASSLGGAMASPLHF. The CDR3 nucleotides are TGTGCCAGCAGCTTAGGGGGCGCGATGGCTTCACCCCTCCACTTT.

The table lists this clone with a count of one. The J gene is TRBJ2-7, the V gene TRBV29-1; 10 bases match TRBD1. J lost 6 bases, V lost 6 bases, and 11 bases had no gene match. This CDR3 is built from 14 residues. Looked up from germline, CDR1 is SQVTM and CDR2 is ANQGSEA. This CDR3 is CSVAPGQGLREQYF. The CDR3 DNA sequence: TGCAGCGTCGCTCCGGGACAGGGGTTGCGCGAGCAGTACTTC.

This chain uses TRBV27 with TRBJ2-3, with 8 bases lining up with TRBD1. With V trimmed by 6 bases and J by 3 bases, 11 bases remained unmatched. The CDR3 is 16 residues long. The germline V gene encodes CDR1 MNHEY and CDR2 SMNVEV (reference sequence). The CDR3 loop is CASSQIRGLGTDTQYF. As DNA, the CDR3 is TGTGCCAGCAGCCAAATCAGGGGGCTAGGGACAGATACGCAGTATTTT.

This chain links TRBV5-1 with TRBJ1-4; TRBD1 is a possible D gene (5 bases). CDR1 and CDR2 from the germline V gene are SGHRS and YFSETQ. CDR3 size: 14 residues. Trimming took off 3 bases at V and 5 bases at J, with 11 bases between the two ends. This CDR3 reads CASSWGTGNEKLFF. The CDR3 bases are TGCGCCAGCAGCTGGGGGACGGGAAATGAAAAACTGTTTTTT.

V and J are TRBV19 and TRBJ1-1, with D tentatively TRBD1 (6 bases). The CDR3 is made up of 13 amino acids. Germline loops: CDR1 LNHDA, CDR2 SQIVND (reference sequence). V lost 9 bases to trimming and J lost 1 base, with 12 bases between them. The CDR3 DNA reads TGTGCCAGCCGCCCGACAGGGAACACTGAAGCTTTCTTT. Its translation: CASRPTGNTEAFF.

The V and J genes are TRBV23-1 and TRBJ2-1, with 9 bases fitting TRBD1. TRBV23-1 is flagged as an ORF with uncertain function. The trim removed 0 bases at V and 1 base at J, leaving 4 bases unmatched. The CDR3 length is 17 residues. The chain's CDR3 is CASSQSGTGTSYNEQFF. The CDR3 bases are TGCGCCAGCAGTCAATCAGGGACAGGGACTTCCTACAATGAGCAGTTCTTC.

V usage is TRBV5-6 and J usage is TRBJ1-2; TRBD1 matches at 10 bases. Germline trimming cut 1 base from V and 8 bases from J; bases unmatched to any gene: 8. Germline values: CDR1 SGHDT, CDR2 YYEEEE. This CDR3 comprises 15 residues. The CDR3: CASSLPPGQGWGYTF. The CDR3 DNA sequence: TGTGCCAGCAGCTTGCCTCCGGGACAGGGGTGGGGCTACACCTTC.

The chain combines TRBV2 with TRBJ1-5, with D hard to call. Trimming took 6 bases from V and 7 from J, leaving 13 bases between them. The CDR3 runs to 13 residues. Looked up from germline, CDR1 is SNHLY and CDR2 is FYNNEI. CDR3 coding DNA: TGTGCCAGCAGCGCCTCTAGGCGACAGCCCCAGCATTTT. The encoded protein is CASSASRRQPQHF.

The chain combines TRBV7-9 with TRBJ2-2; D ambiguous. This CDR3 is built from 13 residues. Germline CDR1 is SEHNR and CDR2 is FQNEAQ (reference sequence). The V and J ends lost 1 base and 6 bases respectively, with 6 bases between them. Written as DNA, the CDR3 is TGTGCCAGCAGCTTAGGAGTTCCCGGGGAGCTGTTTTTT. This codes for CASSLGVPGELFF. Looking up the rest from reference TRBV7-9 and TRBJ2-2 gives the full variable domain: DTGVSQNPRHKITKRGQNVTFRCDPISEHNRLYWYRQTLGQGPEFLTYFQNEAQLEKSRLLSDRFSAERPKGSFSTLEIQRTEQGDSAMYLCASSLGVPGELFFGEGSRLTVL.

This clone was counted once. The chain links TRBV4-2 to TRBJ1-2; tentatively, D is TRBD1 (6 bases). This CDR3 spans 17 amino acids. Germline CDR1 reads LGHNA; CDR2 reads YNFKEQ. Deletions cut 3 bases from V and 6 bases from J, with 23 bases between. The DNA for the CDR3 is TGTGCCAGCAGCCAGACAAAGGACCTCTCGGGGGCCCATGGCTACACCTTC. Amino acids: CASSQTKDLSGAHGYTF.

The CDR3 loop reads CSVGAIDGYTF. CDR3 DNA: TGCAGCGTTGGGGCAATCGATGGCTACACCTTC. J is TRBJ1-2 and V is TRBV29-1; D is unclear. The CDR3 is 11 amino acids. Looked up from germline, CDR1 is SQVTM and CDR2 is ANQGSEA. Trimming cost V 4 bases and J 6 bases, with 9 bases left between them.

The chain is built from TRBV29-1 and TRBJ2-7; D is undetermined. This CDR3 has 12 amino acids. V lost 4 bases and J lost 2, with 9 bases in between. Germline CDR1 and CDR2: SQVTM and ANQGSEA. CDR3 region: CSVAWGTYEQYF. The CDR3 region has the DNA TGCAGCGTTGCTTGGGGAACCTACGAGCAGTACTTC.